Listed below are T cell receptor beta chains from one sample, sequenced in a study of OX40 agonist ivuxolimab in advanced cancers. Libraries were prepared by immunoSEQ multiplex PCR; TCRdb keeps only in-frame clonotypes and omits some of them. The sample lists 45,000 to 50,000 clones, 85% to 90% occurring once. Material: CD4+ or CD8+ T cells sorted from blood, obtained in a trial of the OX40 agonist ivuxolimab. Receptor source: an adult with an advanced solid tumor such as melanoma, head and neck, liver or kidney cancer. Both conserved end residues are part of each CDR3. A D gene is named only where the DNA matches it firmly. Clone size is shown for a subset of rows, as once, few, many or a class of expanded clone.

d_gene: TRBD2
j_gene: TRBJ2-2
len: 19
v_gene: TRBV19
abundance: NA
CDR3aa: CASSMRHLRAGGHTGELFF
CDR3nt: TGTGCCAGTAGTATGCGTCACCTAAGGGCGGGAGGCCACACCGGGGAGCTGTTTTTT

d_gene: NA
j_gene: TRBJ1-3
len: 15
v_gene: TRBV4-1
abundance: NA
CDR3aa: CASSPPIASGNTIYF
CDR3nt: TGCGCCAGCAGCCCTCCAATCGCCTCTGGAAACACCATATATTTT

d_gene: NA
j_gene: TRBJ2-1
len: 17
v_gene: TRBV7-2
abundance: NA
CDR3aa: CASSSSGLALRVGEQFF
CDR3nt: TGTGCCAGCAGCTCATCGGGTTTGGCTCTGCGGGTAGGGGAGCAGTTCTTC

d_gene: NA
j_gene: TRBJ1-2
len: 14
v_gene: TRBV4-1
abundance: NA
CDR3aa: CASSQGNGLYGYTF
CDR3nt: TGCGCCAGCAGCCAAGGGAACGGCCTCTATGGCTACACCTTC

d_gene: TRBD2
j_gene: TRBJ2-7
len: 18
v_gene: TRBV7-2
abundance: NA
CDR3aa: CASSFNPGLAGSSYEQYF
CDR3nt: TGTGCCAGCAGCTTCAATCCGGGACTAGCGGGGAGCTCCTACGAGCAGTACTTC

d_gene: NA
j_gene: TRBJ2-4
len: 15
v_gene: TRBV15
abundance: once
CDR3aa: CATSREQTSFDIQYF
CDR3nt: TGTGCCACCAGCAGAGAACAAACTAGCTTCGACATTCAGTACTTC

d_gene: TRBD1
j_gene: TRBJ1-5
len: 15
v_gene: TRBV7-2
abundance: NA
CDR3aa: CASSPGQGGWRAQHF
CDR3nt: TGTGCCAGCAGCCCGGGGCAGGGGGGCTGGCGGGCCCAGCATTTT

d_gene: NA
j_gene: TRBJ2-2
len: 17
v_gene: TRBV7-8
abundance: NA
CDR3aa: CASSRRRDSTNTGELFF
CDR3nt: TGTGCCAGCAGCCGACGAAGGGACTCTACGAACACCGGGGAGCTGTTTTTT

d_gene: NA
j_gene: TRBJ1-1
len: 15
v_gene: TRBV7-3
abundance: NA
CDR3aa: CASSLTSGGTTEAFF
CDR3nt: TGTGCCAGCAGCTTAACGTCCGGGGGAACAACTGAAGCTTTCTTT

d_gene: NA
j_gene: TRBJ2-2
len: 14
v_gene: TRBV29-1
abundance: NA
CDR3aa: CSVAGGARTGELFF
CDR3nt: TGCAGCGTTGCTGGGGGCGCGAGGACCGGGGAGCTGTTTTTT

d_gene: TRBD1
j_gene: TRBJ2-7
len: 14
v_gene: TRBV6-1
abundance: NA
CDR3aa: CASIRDRGYYEQYF
CDR3nt: TGTGCCAGCATAAGGGACAGGGGGTACTACGAGCAGTACTTC

d_gene: TRBD2
j_gene: TRBJ2-7
len: 14
v_gene: TRBV9
abundance: NA
CDR3aa: CASSVASGIGEQYF
CDR3nt: TGTGCCAGCAGCGTAGCGAGCGGGATTGGCGAGCAGTACTTC

d_gene: NA
j_gene: TRBJ2-1
len: 15
v_gene: TRBV7-3
abundance: NA
CDR3aa: CASSLTQDSLDEQFF
CDR3nt: TGTGCCAGCAGCTTAACCCAAGATTCACTAGATGAGCAGTTCTTC

d_gene: TRBD2
j_gene: TRBJ2-2
len: 15
v_gene: TRBV11-3
abundance: once
CDR3aa: CASSFDRGGTGELFF
CDR3nt: TGTGCCAGCAGCTTCGACCGCGGGGGCACCGGGGAGCTGTTTTTT

d_gene: NA
j_gene: TRBJ1-1
len: 15
v_gene: TRBV7-9
abundance: NA
CDR3aa: CASSPRAHRRTEAFF
CDR3nt: TGTGCCAGCAGCCCCCGGGCCCACAGACGCACTGAAGCTTTCTTT

d_gene: NA
j_gene: TRBJ1-2
len: 14
v_gene: TRBV2
abundance: NA
CDR3aa: CASSIGQGNYGYTF
CDR3nt: TGTGCCAGCAGTATCGGGCAGGGGAACTATGGCTACACCTTC

d_gene: NA
j_gene: TRBJ2-2
len: 15
v_gene: TRBV10-1
abundance: NA
CDR3aa: CASSEPGAANGELFF
CDR3nt: TGCGCCAGCAGTGAGCCAGGGGCCGCGAACGGGGAGCTGTTTTTT

d_gene: TRBD1
j_gene: TRBJ1-2
len: 14
v_gene: TRBV6-5
abundance: NA
CDR3aa: CASSRRGLDYGYTF
CDR3nt: TGTGCCAGCAGTCGCAGGGGGCTGGACTATGGCTACACCTTC

d_gene: NA
j_gene: TRBJ2-5
len: 15
v_gene: TRBV5-1
abundance: NA
CDR3aa: CASSLVGQQEETQYF
CDR3nt: TGCGCCAGCAGCTTGGTAGGACAGCAAGAAGAGACCCAGTACTTC

d_gene: NA
j_gene: TRBJ1-2
len: 16
v_gene: TRBV7-9
abundance: NA
CDR3aa: CASSLVKSDKRFGYTF
CDR3nt: TGTGCCAGCAGCTTAGTGAAATCGGACAAGCGATTTGGCTACACCTTC

d_gene: NA
j_gene: TRBJ2-3
len: 11
v_gene: TRBV6-1
abundance: NA
CDR3aa: CASSIKDTQYF
CDR3nt: TGTGCCAGCAGTATAAAAGATACGCAGTATTTT

d_gene: TRBD1
j_gene: TRBJ1-1
len: 14
v_gene: TRBV18
abundance: NA
CDR3aa: CASSPPSRGTEAFF
CDR3nt: TGTGCCAGCTCACCACCGAGCAGGGGGACTGAAGCTTTCTTT

d_gene: NA
j_gene: TRBJ1-4
len: 14
v_gene: TRBV10-3
abundance: NA
CDR3aa: CAIGKGAGDEKLFF
CDR3nt: TGTGCCATCGGGAAAGGGGCCGGGGATGAAAAACTGTTTTTT

d_gene: TRBD1
j_gene: TRBJ1-2
len: 14
v_gene: TRBV7-2
abundance: NA
CDR3aa: CASSSGQANYGYTF
CDR3nt: TGTGCCAGCAGCTCCGGACAGGCTAACTATGGCTACACCTTC

d_gene: NA
j_gene: TRBJ2-7
len: 15
v_gene: TRBV19
abundance: once
CDR3aa: CASSIVGSPIYEQYF
CDR3nt: TGTGCCAGTAGTATAGTTGGCAGCCCAATATACGAGCAGTACTTC

d_gene: TRBD1
j_gene: TRBJ2-3
len: 15
v_gene: TRBV28
abundance: few
CDR3aa: CASSSQDRWTDTQYF
CDR3nt: TGTGCCAGCAGTTCACAGGACAGGTGGACAGATACGCAGTATTTT

d_gene: TRBD2
j_gene: TRBJ2-5
len: 17
v_gene: TRBV7-9
abundance: NA
CDR3aa: CASSSFRLAEHQETQYF
CDR3nt: TGTGCCAGCAGCTCCTTCCGACTAGCGGAACACCAAGAGACCCAGTACTTC

d_gene: NA
j_gene: TRBJ1-2
len: 14
v_gene: TRBV5-1
abundance: NA
CDR3aa: CASSLKASNYGYTF
CDR3nt: TGCGCCAGCAGCTTGAAGGCATCTAACTATGGCTACACCTTC

d_gene: NA
j_gene: TRBJ1-2
len: 16
v_gene: TRBV5-5
abundance: NA
CDR3aa: CASSLSADTGIYGYTF
CDR3nt: TGTGCCAGCAGCTTGAGTGCCGATACAGGGATCTATGGCTACACCTTC

d_gene: NA
j_gene: TRBJ2-7
len: 13
v_gene: TRBV9
abundance: NA
CDR3aa: CASSVAPTYEQYF
CDR3nt: TGTGCCAGCAGCGTAGCCCCAACCTACGAGCAGTACTTC

d_gene: NA
j_gene: TRBJ2-2
len: 15
v_gene: TRBV5-1
abundance: NA
CDR3aa: CASSLHRVNTGELFF
CDR3nt: TGCGCCAGCAGCTTGCACAGGGTGAACACCGGGGAGCTGTTTTTT

d_gene: NA
j_gene: TRBJ1-1
len: 14
v_gene: TRBV18
abundance: NA
CDR3aa: CASSPPPDSGVSFF
CDR3nt: TGTGCCAGCTCACCTCCCCCGGACAGTGGGGTCTCTTTCTTT

d_gene: NA
j_gene: TRBJ2-2
len: 14
v_gene: TRBV2
abundance: NA
CDR3aa: CASSEQITTGELFF
CDR3nt: TGTGCCAGCAGTGAACAAATAACCACCGGGGAGCTGTTTTTT

d_gene: NA
j_gene: TRBJ2-3
len: 13
v_gene: TRBV30
abundance: NA
CDR3aa: CAWAGPLGDTQYF
CDR3nt: TGTGCCTGGGCCGGGCCCCTAGGGGATACGCAGTATTTT

d_gene: NA
j_gene: TRBJ1-2
len: 15
v_gene: TRBV7-9
abundance: NA
CDR3aa: CASSLSGATNYGYTF
CDR3nt: TGTGCCAGCAGCTTATCAGGGGCCACTAACTATGGCTACACCTTC

d_gene: NA
j_gene: TRBJ1-1
len: 13
v_gene: TRBV11-2
abundance: once
CDR3aa: CASSRFQGSEAFF
CDR3nt: TGTGCCAGCAGCCGTTTTCAAGGCTCTGAAGCTTTCTTT

d_gene: NA
j_gene: TRBJ1-4
len: 12
v_gene: TRBV7-9
abundance: NA
CDR3aa: CASSLRNEKLFF
CDR3nt: TGTGCCAGCAGCTTACGAAATGAAAAACTGTTTTTT

d_gene: TRBD2
j_gene: TRBJ2-7
len: 14
v_gene: TRBV5-1
abundance: NA
CDR3aa: CASSRAGDSYEQYF
CDR3nt: TGCGCCAGCAGTCGAGCGGGAGACTCCTACGAGCAGTACTTC

d_gene: NA
j_gene: TRBJ1-3
len: 14
v_gene: TRBV7-6
abundance: NA
CDR3aa: CASSQQGAGNTIYF
CDR3nt: TGTGCCAGCAGCCAACAGGGAGCAGGAAACACCATATATTTT

d_gene: TRBD2
j_gene: TRBJ2-2
len: 13
v_gene: TRBV19
abundance: few
CDR3aa: CASWGGGTGELFF
CDR3nt: TGTGCCAGTTGGGGGGGAGGCACCGGGGAGCTGTTTTTT

d_gene: NA
j_gene: TRBJ1-2
len: 13
v_gene: TRBV5-1
abundance: few
CDR3aa: CASSFSGNYGYTF
CDR3nt: TGCGCCAGCAGCTTCTCAGGGAACTATGGCTACACCTTC

d_gene: TRBD1
j_gene: TRBJ2-1
len: 18
v_gene: TRBV6-4
abundance: NA
CDR3aa: CASSARSYRGRSYNEQFF
CDR3nt: TGTGCCAGCAGTGCCCGTAGTTACAGGGGGAGGTCCTACAATGAGCAGTTCTTC

d_gene: NA
j_gene: TRBJ2-7
len: 12
v_gene: TRBV18
abundance: NA
CDR3aa: CASSPGAYEQYF
CDR3nt: TGTGCCAGCTCACCCGGGGCCTACGAGCAGTACTTC

d_gene: NA
j_gene: TRBJ2-2
len: 16
v_gene: TRBV18
abundance: NA
CDR3aa: CASSPRTPADTGELFF
CDR3nt: TGTGCCAGCTCACCCCGGACTCCAGCAGACACCGGGGAGCTGTTTTTT

d_gene: NA
j_gene: TRBJ1-5
len: 16
v_gene: TRBV6-6
abundance: NA
CDR3aa: CASSYSGGRSNQPQHF
CDR3nt: TGTGCCAGCAGTTACTCCGGGGGGCGAAGCAATCAGCCCCAGCATTTT

d_gene: NA
j_gene: TRBJ2-7
len: 12
v_gene: TRBV6-1
abundance: NA
CDR3aa: CASRDSLNEQYF
CDR3nt: TGTGCCAGCCGGGACTCCCTTAACGAGCAGTACTTC

d_gene: NA
j_gene: TRBJ1-3
len: 14
v_gene: TRBV6-5
abundance: NA
CDR3aa: CASSSRVAGNTIYF
CDR3nt: TGTGCCAGCAGTTCTCGTGTCGCTGGAAACACCATATATTTT

d_gene: NA
j_gene: TRBJ1-5
len: 13
v_gene: TRBV18
abundance: NA
CDR3aa: CASSLSVNQPQHF
CDR3nt: TGTGCCAGCTCTCTCTCGGTTAATCAGCCCCAGCATTTT

d_gene: NA
j_gene: TRBJ2-5
len: 13
v_gene: TRBV6-6
abundance: NA
CDR3aa: CASRGAGWETQYF
CDR3nt: TGTGCCAGCAGAGGGGCGGGTTGGGAGACCCAGTACTTC

d_gene: NA
j_gene: TRBJ2-5
len: 12
v_gene: TRBV4-1
abundance: NA
CDR3aa: CASSEGLETQYF
CDR3nt: TGCGCCAGCAGCGAAGGGTTGGAGACCCAGTACTTC

d_gene: TRBD2
j_gene: TRBJ2-5
len: 17
v_gene: TRBV4-3
abundance: NA
CDR3aa: CASSQEPSGAGEETQYF
CDR3nt: TGCGCCAGCAGCCAAGAGCCTAGCGGGGCCGGCGAAGAGACCCAGTACTTC

d_gene: NA
j_gene: TRBJ1-1
len: 12
v_gene: TRBV7-9
abundance: NA
CDR3aa: CASSLEGAEAFF
CDR3nt: TGTGCCAGCAGCTTAGAAGGGGCTGAAGCTTTCTTT

d_gene: NA
j_gene: TRBJ1-1
len: 13
v_gene: TRBV6-5
abundance: NA
CDR3aa: CAGSLKGNTEAFF
CDR3nt: TGTGCCGGCAGCCTGAAGGGGAACACTGAAGCTTTCTTT

d_gene: NA
j_gene: TRBJ2-2
len: 14
v_gene: TRBV2
abundance: NA
CDR3aa: CASMKSSNTGELFF
CDR3nt: TGTGCCAGCATGAAGAGCTCGAACACCGGGGAGCTGTTTTTT

d_gene: TRBD2
j_gene: TRBJ2-1
len: 16
v_gene: TRBV18
abundance: NA
CDR3aa: CASSPPRAGEHNEQFF
CDR3nt: TGTGCCAGCTCACCACCGAGGGCGGGAGAGCACAATGAGCAGTTCTTC